The rows below give T cell receptor beta chains drawn from one sample of a study of blood T cell repertoires in COVID-19. Clones were read by immunoSEQ multiplex PCR, and TCRdb kept only the in-frame ones, dropping some. The data hold 250,000 to 350,000 clones, with 89% observed a single time. Sequencing was done on a sample of peripheral blood. Receptors originate from an older woman with acute or convalescent COVID-19. Each CDR3 is given with its conserved first and last residue. The D gene is left open where the match is weak. A clone size is listed for some rows: how often the clone was seen (once, few, many), or a class if it is expanded.

TRBV24-1	.	TRBJ2-7	few	CATSDLQTGHSYEQYF	TGTGCCACCAGTGATTTGCAAACAGGGCACTCCTACGAGCAGTACTTC
TRBV7-3	TRBD2	TRBJ2-1	.	CASSSTSGRAYEQFF	TGTGCCAGCAGCTCCACTAGCGGGAGGGCCTATGAGCAGTTCTTC
TRBV18	TRBD2	TRBJ2-3	.	CASSPPSSGGRGTQYF	TGTGCCAGCTCACCACCCTCCAGCGGGGGTCGAGGGACGCAGTATTTT
TRBV30	TRBD1	TRBJ1-4	.	CAWGTENEKLFF	TGTGCCTGGGGGACAGAGAATGAAAAACTGTTTTTT
TRBV5-1	TRBD2	TRBJ2-7	.	CASSLGRAGWGTKDGEQYF	TGCGCCAGCAGCTTGGGTAGGGCTGGTTGGGGGACTAAAGACGGCGAGCAGTACTTC
TRBV20-1	.	TRBJ2-4	.	CSASAILAKNIQYF	TGCAGTGCTAGTGCTATACTAGCCAAAAACATTCAGTACTTC
TRBV20-1	.	TRBJ2-3	.	CSARYTDTQYF	TGCAGTGCTAGGTATACAGATACGCAGTATTTT
TRBV2	.	TRBJ2-3	.	CASSGSHTDTQYF	TGTGCCAGCAGTGGGAGCCACACAGATACGCAGTATTTT
TRBV5-1	TRBD1	TRBJ2-6	.	CASSLSGQGSGANVLTF	TGCGCCAGCAGCCTGAGTGGACAGGGCTCTGGGGCCAACGTCCTGACTTTC
TRBV29-1	TRBD2	TRBJ2-7	.	CSVGLAGGVSYEQYF	TGCAGCGTCGGACTAGCGGGAGGTGTCTCCTACGAGCAGTACTTC
TRBV11-1	.	TRBJ1-1	.	CASSPKVGLRNTEAFF	TGTGCCAGCAGCCCCAAAGTTGGGCTCCGGAACACTGAAGCTTTCTTT
TRBV7-2	TRBD1	TRBJ2-4	.	CASSLAGRTGDNIQYF	TGTGCCAGCAGCTTAGCCGGGCGGACAGGGGATAACATTCAGTACTTC
TRBV27	.	TRBJ1-1	.	CASRKVGENTEAFF	TGTGCCAGCAGAAAAGTAGGGGAGAACACTGAAGCTTTCTTT
TRBV5-1	.	TRBJ1-2	once	CASSLYLGAQNYGYTF	TGCGCCAGCAGCTTGTACCTGGGGGCCCAAAACTATGGCTACACCTTC
TRBV11-2	TRBD2	TRBJ2-1	.	CASSPRLGLAASSYNEQFF	TGTGCCAGCAGCCCCCGCCTGGGACTAGCGGCTAGCTCCTACAATGAGCAGTTCTTC
TRBV7-9	TRBD1	TRBJ1-2	.	CASSLGAGGFSGYTF	TGTGCCAGCAGCTTAGGGGCAGGGGGCTTTAGCGGCTACACCTTC
TRBV19	.	TRBJ2-1	.	CASSIYLYNEQFF	TGTGCCAGTAGTATCTATCTCTACAATGAGCAGTTCTTC
TRBV6-6	.	TRBJ2-3	.	CASSPAASTDTQYF	TGTGCCAGTTCCCCCGCGGCTAGCACAGATACGCAGTATTTT
TRBV9	.	TRBJ1-2	once	CASSPMTHGYTF	TGTGCCAGCAGCCCTATGACTCATGGCTACACCTTC
TRBV5-6	TRBD2	TRBJ2-7	.	CASTTTGTRKNEQYF	TGTGCCAGCACCACAACCGGGACTAGGAAAAACGAGCAGTACTTC
TRBV19	.	TRBJ2-2	.	CASRKDTRNTGELFF	TGTGCCAGTAGGAAAGATACAAGGAACACCGGGGAGCTGTTTTTT
TRBV4-2	.	TRBJ1-1	.	CASSQVGEGRTEAFF	TGTGCCAGCAGCCAAGTCGGGGAGGGGCGTACTGAAGCTTTCTTT
TRBV29-1	TRBD1	TRBJ1-4	.	CSAQQGAGEKLFF	TGCAGCGCCCAACAGGGGGCTGGGGAAAAACTGTTTTTT
TRBV7-2	TRBD2	TRBJ2-4	.	CASSLGVAGDRRPQYF	TGTGCCAGCAGCTTAGGGGTAGCGGGGGACCGTCGCCCTCAGTACTTC
TRBV27	TRBD2	TRBJ2-1	.	CASKIAGGPENEQFF	TGTGCCAGCAAAATAGCGGGAGGGCCGGAGAATGAGCAGTTCTTC
TRBV6-5	TRBD1	TRBJ1-6	.	CASSFSGGRDSPLHF	TGTGCCAGCAGTTTCTCAGGGGGCAGGGATTCACCCCTCCACTTT
TRBV2	.	TRBJ2-7	.	CASPLRASYEQYF	TGTGCCAGCCCTCTGCGGGCCTCCTACGAGCAGTACTTC
TRBV5-6	TRBD1	TRBJ2-7	once	CASSSLDRENEQYF	TGTGCCAGCAGCTCCCTGGACAGGGAGAACGAGCAGTACTTC
TRBV7-7	TRBD2	TRBJ2-2	.	CASSAGLANTGELFF	TGTGCTAGCAGCGCGGGACTAGCCAACACCGGGGAGCTGTTTTTT
TRBV5-4	.	TRBJ2-1	.	CASSGAHLAPPYNEQFF	TGTGCCAGCAGCGGGGCCCACCTAGCGCCTCCCTACAATGAGCAGTTCTTC
TRBV5-1	.	TRBJ2-3	.	CASTKSVRSSRTDTQYF	TGCGCCAGCACCAAATCGGTGCGGTCAAGTCGCACAGATACGCAGTATTTT
TRBV5-4	TRBD1	TRBJ1-2	.	CASSSDRGGYKLLGYTF	TGTGCCAGCAGCTCCGACAGGGGGGGCTATAAATTATTGGGCTACACCTTC
TRBV11-1	TRBD2	TRBJ2-3	.	CASSQTSGGPGDTQYF	TGTGCCAGCAGCCAGACTAGCGGGGGGCCGGGAGATACGCAGTATTTT
TRBV19	TRBD1	TRBJ2-1	.	CASSISPGTVYEQFF	TGTGCCAGTAGTATATCCCCCGGGACAGTCTATGAGCAGTTCTTC
TRBV5-5	TRBD1	TRBJ2-7	few	CASLGTGWEQYF	TGTGCCAGCTTAGGGACAGGTTGGGAGCAGTACTTC
TRBV3-1/TRBV3-2	TRBD1	TRBJ2-1	.	CASSRAGTGYNEQFF	TGTGCCAGCAGCCGGGCCGGGACAGGATACAATGAGCAGTTCTTC
TRBV6-6	.	TRBJ2-1	once	CASSPRHGQDNEQFF	TGTGCCAGCAGTCCCCGACATGGGCAAGACAATGAGCAGTTCTTC
TRBV9	TRBD1	TRBJ1-6	.	CASSPRPGTGDSPLHF	TGTGCCAGCAGCCCGCGCCCCGGGACAGGGGATTCACCCCTCCACTTT
TRBV6-4	.	TRBJ1-5	.	CASAVEGGQPQHF	TGTGCCAGCGCCGTGGAGGGAGGTCAGCCCCAGCATTTT
TRBV6-6	TRBD1	TRBJ1-1	.	CASSYGRGLDTEAFF	TGTGCCAGCAGTTACGGCAGGGGGCTCGACACTGAAGCTTTCTTT
TRBV5-6	.	TRBJ1-4	.	CASSLDSIGHVGGKLFF	TGTGCCAGCAGCTTGGACTCTATAGGACACGTAGGCGGAAAACTGTTTTTT
TRBV28	TRBD2	TRBJ2-3	.	CASSLAGFSTDTQYF	TGTGCCAGCAGTCTAGCGGGCTTTAGCACAGATACGCAGTATTTT
TRBV11-3	TRBD2	TRBJ2-1	once	CASSSTRETSMENGEQFF	TGTGCCAGCAGCTCAACGCGGGAGACTAGCATGGAGAACGGTGAGCAGTTCTTC
TRBV7-9	.	TRBJ1-6	.	CASSTGTDNSPLHF	TGTGCCAGCAGCACCGGCACAGATAATTCACCCCTCCACTTT
TRBV7-7	.	TRBJ2-5	.	CASSLWQQETQYF	TGTGCTAGCAGCTTATGGCAGCAAGAGACCCAGTACTTC
TRBV5-1	.	TRBJ2-1	.	CASSLDPGSYNEQFF	TGCGCCAGCAGCTTGGACCCGGGCTCCTACAATGAGCAGTTCTTC
TRBV19	TRBD2	TRBJ2-6	.	CASTTNPGGASGANVLTF	TGTGCCAGTACGACCAATCCGGGGGGGGCCTCTGGGGCCAACGTCCTGACTTTC
TRBV6-5	.	TRBJ1-3	.	CASRLPVGNTIYF	TGTGCCAGCAGACTCCCGGTCGGAAACACCATATATTTT
TRBV28	.	TRBJ2-1	.	CASSFGRTPWDEQFF	TGTGCCAGCAGTTTTGGGCGTACCCCATGGGATGAGCAGTTCTTC
TRBV5-1	TRBD1	TRBJ1-1	.	CASSPGQGDTEAFF	TGCGCCAGCAGCCCAGGACAGGGGGACACTGAAGCTTTCTTT
TRBV5-6	.	TRBJ1-1	.	CASSLLLNTEAFF	TGTGCCAGCAGCTTGCTTCTGAACACTGAAGCTTTCTTT
TRBV27	.	TRBJ2-3	.	CASTTTSTDTQYF	TGTGCCAGCACCACCACTAGCACAGATACGCAGTATTTT
TRBV24-1	TRBD2	TRBJ2-1	.	CATSTGGGDEQFF	TGTGCCACCAGTACGGGAGGTGGCGATGAGCAGTTCTTC
TRBV30	.	TRBJ1-2	.	CAWSKPGLVTYTF	TGTGCCTGGAGTAAACCGGGACTTGTTACCTACACCTTC
TRBV28	TRBD2	TRBJ2-1	.	CASSQASGVRGEQFF	TGTGCCAGCAGTCAGGCTAGCGGGGTTAGGGGTGAGCAGTTCTTC